Listed below are T cell receptor beta chains from one sample, sequenced in a study of blood T cell repertoires in COVID-19. Clones were sequenced by immunoSEQ multiplex PCR, and TCRdb holds only the in-frame ones, with some missing. The profile covers a few hundred thousand clones, with approximately 88% appearing a single time and around 4% taken by the ten largest. Input material: peripheral blood. These receptor sequences come from a woman in her fifties or sixties with active or convalescent COVID-19. Both conserved end residues are trimmed from each CDR3.

V	J	length	CDR3
TRBV6-5	TRBJ1-2	12	ASSSPPRGGGYT
TRBV13	TRBJ2-1	8	ASSLGRMF
TRBV27	TRBJ2-3	12	ASSYGTSGGTQY
TRBV5-6	TRBJ1-1	12	ASIFWGLNTEAF
TRBV29-1	TRBJ1-2	11	SVEGQGLYGYT
TRBV27	TRBJ2-1	14	ASSVSWTGAYNEQF
TRBV3-1/TRBV3-2	TRBJ1-1	12	AVHGGLKNTEAF
TRBV11-3	TRBJ1-4	15	ASSSLGEDRANEKLF
TRBV30	TRBJ2-3	14	AWSGGLAGAADTQY
TRBV6-2/TRBV6-3	TRBJ1-6	13	ASSYDNSYNSPLH
TRBV19	TRBJ2-3	13	ASKVRAGFTDTQY
TRBV11-2	TRBJ2-7	13	ASSLLAGVGYEQY
TRBV23-1	TRBJ1-4	16	ASSQSPAGGTSNEKLF
TRBV13	TRBJ1-4	14	ASSFRQTATNEKLF
TRBV5-1	TRBJ1-2	11	ASSGTGNYGYT
TRBV7-2	TRBJ2-3	13	ASSLGAGITDTQY
TRBV6-5	TRBJ2-3	13	ASSPLEPSTDTQY
TRBV13	TRBJ2-7	13	ASSGGTSRSYEQY
TRBV4-1	TRBJ2-1	15	ASSQTPGTSGTNEQF
TRBV7-2	TRBJ1-6	12	ASSSRTGDSPLH
TRBV3-1/TRBV3-2	TRBJ1-6	14	ASSQLHAGPNSPLH
TRBV24-1	TRBJ1-5	12	ATSVPGQGQPQH
TRBV4-1	TRBJ2-1	12	ASSQDRASYEQF
TRBV9	TRBJ2-7	13	ASSVAGTGDYEQY
TRBV30	TRBJ1-2	13	AWISRVPNSYGYT
TRBV19	TRBJ2-1	12	ASSIRGRGNEQF
TRBV3-1/TRBV3-2	TRBJ2-1	13	ASSQVGSGHNEQF
TRBV2	TRBJ1-5	14	ASSAGAMGRNQPQH
TRBV7-2	TRBJ2-7	12	ASRERTVSYEQY
TRBV7-9	TRBJ1-1	13	ASSIGQTMNTEAF
TRBV2	TRBJ2-7	11	ASRLAGVYEQY
TRBV6-5	TRBJ2-1	13	ASSYGTSGYNEQF
TRBV5-4	TRBJ2-7	13	ASSSPSGSSYEQY
TRBV7-8	TRBJ1-1	12	ASSNYRGNTEAF
TRBV7-3	TRBJ2-1	13	ASSLGDSVYNEQF
TRBV19	TRBJ1-1	14	ASSILGQGGNTEAF
TRBV27	TRBJ2-1	14	ASSPQRTGAGNEQF
TRBV5-1	TRBJ2-1	13	ASSTGGGVYNEQF
TRBV7-3	TRBJ2-5	13	ASSSSGSTEETQY
TRBV27	TRBJ2-7	12	ASSLSAWQGEQY
TRBV5-1	TRBJ2-3	14	ASSLPSEAGADTQY
TRBV30	TRBJ1-4	11	AWSTGRNEKLF
TRBV5-4	TRBJ2-5	13	ASSLDPGTSETQY
TRBV4-1	TRBJ1-5	16	ASSQDGTDLSKNQPQH
TRBV18	TRBJ1-2	14	ASSPARETGGDGYT
TRBV7-2	TRBJ2-1	13	ASSSGTSGSREQF
TRBV13	TRBJ1-1	11	ASSLEPRTEAF
TRBV11-3	TRBJ1-1	15	ASSPRGGATLNTEAF
TRBV5-5	TRBJ2-1	12	ASSLTRALNEQF
TRBV24-1	TRBJ1-4	14	ATSAPTWEGVEKLF
TRBV30	TRBJ1-6	12	AWSVRRPNSPLH
TRBV7-3	TRBJ1-1	13	ASRLAGGSGTEAF
TRBV19	TRBJ1-2	12	ATNLGGNGYGYT
TRBV19	TRBJ2-7	11	ASSRGQFYEQY
TRBV3-1/TRBV3-2	TRBJ2-7	13	ASSQTSGLLAEQY
TRBV12-3/TRBV12-4	TRBJ1-1	11	ASSPVRGTEAF
TRBV12-3/TRBV12-4	TRBJ1-1	11	ASSPVGKTEAF
TRBV6-1	TRBJ1-1	12	ASSEGQGSTEAF
TRBV6-6	TRBJ2-7	13	ASSYPGTDSYEQY